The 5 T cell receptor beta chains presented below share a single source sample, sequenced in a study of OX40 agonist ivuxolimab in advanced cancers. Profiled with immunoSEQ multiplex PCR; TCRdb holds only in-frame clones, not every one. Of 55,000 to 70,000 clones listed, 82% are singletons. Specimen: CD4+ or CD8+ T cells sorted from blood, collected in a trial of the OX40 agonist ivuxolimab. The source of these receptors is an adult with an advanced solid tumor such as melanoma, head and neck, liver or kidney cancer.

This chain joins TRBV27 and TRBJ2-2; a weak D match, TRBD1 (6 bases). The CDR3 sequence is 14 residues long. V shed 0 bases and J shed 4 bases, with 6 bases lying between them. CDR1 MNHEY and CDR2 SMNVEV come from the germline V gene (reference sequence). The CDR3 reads CASSLSTGTGELFF. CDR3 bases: TGTGCCAGCAGTTTATCGACAGGCACCGGGGAGCTGTTTTTT.

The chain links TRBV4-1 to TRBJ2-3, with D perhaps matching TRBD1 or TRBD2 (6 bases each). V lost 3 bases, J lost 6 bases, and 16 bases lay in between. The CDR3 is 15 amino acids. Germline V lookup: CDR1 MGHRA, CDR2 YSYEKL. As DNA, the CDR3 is TGCGCCAGCAGCCACGGGGCCGGGGGCGCGGATACGCAGTATTTT. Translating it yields CASSHGAGGADTQYF.

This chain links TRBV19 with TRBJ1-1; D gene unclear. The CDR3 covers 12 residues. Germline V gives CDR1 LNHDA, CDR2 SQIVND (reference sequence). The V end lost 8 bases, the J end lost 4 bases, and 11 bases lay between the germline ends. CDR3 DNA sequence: TGTGCCAGTGGGCGGGCGGCCACTGAAGCTTTCTTT. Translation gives CASGRAATEAFF.

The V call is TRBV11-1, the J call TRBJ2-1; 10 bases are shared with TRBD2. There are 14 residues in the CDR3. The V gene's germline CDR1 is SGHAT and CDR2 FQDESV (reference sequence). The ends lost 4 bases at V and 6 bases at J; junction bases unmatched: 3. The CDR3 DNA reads TGTGCCAGCAGCTCGTCTAGCGGGAGCAATGAGCAGTTCTTC. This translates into CASSSSSGSNEQFF.

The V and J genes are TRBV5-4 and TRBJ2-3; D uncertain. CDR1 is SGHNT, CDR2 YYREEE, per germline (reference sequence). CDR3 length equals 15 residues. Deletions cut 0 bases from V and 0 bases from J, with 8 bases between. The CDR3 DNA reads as TGTGCCAGCAGCTTGGACGTTGCTAGCACAGATACGCAGTATTTT. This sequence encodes CASSLDVASTDTQYF.